The 2 T cell receptor beta chains presented below share a single source sample, sequenced in a study of identical twins. TCRdb redid the calling of the 5' RACE reads with MiXCR, one entry per CDR3 protein. The repertoire consists of approximately 530,000 distinct CDR3 sequences, with 20% to 25% occurring once and the leading ten covering roughly 0.5%. These data were likewise used in another study, on yellow fever vaccine responses in identical twins.

What was sequenced was CD4+ T cells sorted from blood. The receptors stem from a woman younger than 30 in good health.

In this sample, this clonotype turned up a few times. The genes are TRBV12-3 or TRBV12-4 and TRBJ2-1; D remains ambiguous. Trimming cost V 5 bases and J 9 bases, with 17 bases left between them. This CDR3 is built from 14 residues. This CDR3 reads CASSPFDRLSEQFF. The CDR3 DNA follows: TGTGCCAGCAGTCCATTTGATAGACTCTCTGAGCAGTTCTTC.

The chain joins TRBV5-6 to TRBJ1-1, with D uncertain. The germline gives CDR1 SGHDT, CDR2 YYEEEE. This CDR3 contains 13 residues. V was trimmed by 3 bases and J by 1 base, leaving 7 bases between them. For the CDR3, the DNA is TGTGCCAGCAGCTGGGAACAGAACACTGAAGCTTTCTTT. It encodes CASSWEQNTEAFF.